This T cell receptor beta chain comes out of a study of spatial heterogeneity in lung cancer. Study-level background: A total of 72 untreated early-stage non-small cell lung cancer patients served as donors.

In TCRdb, the 5' RACE reads were re-called with MiXCR into one record per CDR3 protein. The sample contains fewer than 45,000 distinct CDR3 sequences, about 10% of which appear only once. Germline CDR1 and CDR2: SGHTA and FQGNSA. The CDR3 covers 15 residues. Between the trimmed V and J ends, which lost 1 base and 0 bases, there was a span of 9 bases. Time point in this sample: blood at routine non-recurrence follow-up after resection. This clonotype is medium-sized (0.01 to 0.1%) in the sample. This sequence originates from a female donor with early-stage non-small cell lung cancer. The source was PBMCs, collected at follow-up. The chain employs TRBV7-2 and TRBJ1-1, with D unclear. This chain's CDR3 is CASSLGGVMNTEAFF. The CDR3 DNA follows: TGTGCCAGCAGCTTAGGCGGGGTTATGAACACTGAAGCTTTCTTT.